Listed below are T cell receptor beta chains from one sample, sequenced in a study of spatial heterogeneity in lung cancer. Using its own MiXCR run on the 5' RACE reads, TCRdb lists one record per CDR3 protein. The repertoire has almost 75,000 distinct CDR3 sequences, 10% to 15% of them found once; the top ten carry over 5.5%. The source was PBMCs, collected at surgery. The source of these receptors is a male donor with early-stage non-small cell lung cancer. Each CDR3 is given with its conserved first and last residue. D genes are given only for firm matches. A row's size may be missing; if present it is once, few, many or a size class.

d_call clone_size j_call v_call cdr3_aa cdr3_nt
TRBD2 few TRBJ2-3 TRBV19 CASSDVVALAGWTDTQYF TGTGCCAGTAGTGATGTGGTTGCACTAGCGGGATGGACAGATACGCAGTATTTT
. many TRBJ2-3 TRBV25-1 CASSEFGTLRTDTQYF TGTGCCAGCAGTGAATTCGGGACCTTAAGGACAGATACGCAGTATTTT
. many TRBJ1-1 TRBV27 CASSLLRAGTEAFF TGTGCCAGCAGTTTACTCAGGGCTGGCACTGAAGCTTTCTTT
. many TRBJ1-1 TRBV12-3/TRBV12-4 CASSFDTEAFF TGTGCCAGCAGTTTCGACACTGAAGCTTTCTTT
. few TRBJ1-5 TRBV4-1 CASSPVINQPQHF TGCGCCAGCAGCCCAGTTATCAATCAGCCCCAGCATTTT
. many TRBJ2-1 TRBV27 CASSLLDYNNEQFF TGTGCCAGCAGTTTATTGGACTATAACAATGAGCAGTTCTTC
TRBD1 many TRBJ2-1 TRBV29-1 CSVDGTEVSNEQFF TGCAGCGTCGATGGGACAGAGGTTTCCAATGAGCAGTTCTTC
. . TRBJ2-2 TRBV2 CAALGGLSSSGELFF TGTGCCGCCCTAGGGGGGTTATCTTCCAGCGGGGAGCTGTTTTTT
. . TRBJ2-3 TRBV30 CAWNPSSASDTQYF TGTGCCTGGAATCCCTCATCCGCGTCGGATACGCAGTATTTT
. . TRBJ1-3 TRBV7-6 CASSLGPPFSGNTIYF TGTGCCAGCAGCTTAGGACCCCCCTTCTCTGGAAACACCATATATTTT
. . TRBJ2-6 TRBV27 CASSLLGLGGAGANVLTF TGTGCCAGCAGTTTACTAGGCTTAGGTGGCGCTGGGGCCAACGTCCTGACTTTC
. few TRBJ1-3 TRBV13 CASSLGTASGGNTIYF TGTGCCAGCAGCCTCGGGACCGCCAGTGGAGGAAACACCATATATTTT
. few TRBJ2-3 TRBV6-5 CASSQMGTSTDTQYF TGTGCCAGCAGTCAAATGGGAACTAGCACAGATACGCAGTATTTT
. many TRBJ2-3 TRBV2 CASNSITDTQYF TGTGCCAGCAACTCTATCACAGATACGCAGTATTTT
. . TRBJ2-7 TRBV5-1 CASSLLGLYEQYF TGCGCCAGCAGCTTGTTAGGACTTTACGAGCAGTACTTC
TRBD2 . TRBJ2-3 TRBV7-3 CASSSGTRGDSSDTQYF TGTGCCAGCAGCTCCGGGACTAGGGGCGACTCTAGTGATACGCAGTATTTT
. . TRBJ1-5 TRBV20-1 CSASPPRVGQPQHF TGCAGTGCTAGCCCTCCCAGGGTAGGTCAGCCCCAGCATTTT
. . TRBJ2-1 TRBV20-1 CSAMTRDEQFF TGCAGTGCTATGACTCGAGATGAGCAGTTCTTC
TRBD1 . TRBJ1-6 TRBV6-5 CASSSDRGTSPLHF TGTGCCAGCAGCTCGGACAGGGGCACTTCACCCCTCCACTTT
. . TRBJ1-4 TRBV19 CASSRTGGTNEKLFF TGTGCCAGTAGCCGAACCGGGGGGACTAATGAAAAACTGTTTTTT
. . TRBJ1-1 TRBV12-3/TRBV12-4 CASSMRRNTEAFF TGTGCCAGCAGTATGCGAAGAAACACTGAAGCTTTCTTT
. . TRBJ1-1 TRBV4-1 CASSQEVGALNTEAFF TGCGCCAGCAGCCAAGAAGTCGGAGCATTGAACACTGAAGCTTTCTTT
TRBD2 few TRBJ2-1 TRBV5-1 CASSFLAGSYNEQFF TGCGCCAGCAGCTTCCTAGCGGGCTCTTACAATGAGCAGTTCTTC
TRBD1 many TRBJ1-1 TRBV5-1 CASSLGQAKDAFF TGCGCCAGCAGCCTGGGACAGGCCAAAGATGCTTTCTTT
TRBD1 few TRBJ2-7 TRBV29-1 CSVEALKGADYEQYF TGCAGCGTTGAAGCGCTTAAGGGGGCGGACTACGAGCAGTACTTC
. few TRBJ2-4 TRBV6-6 CASSYFDPNIQYF TGTGCCAGCAGTTACTTCGATCCTAACATTCAGTACTTC
. . TRBJ1-4 TRBV7-9 CASSTRTGYNEKLFF TGTGCCAGCAGCACGCGGACCGGCTATAATGAAAAACTGTTTTTT
TRBD2 . TRBJ2-3 TRBV27 CASSLLAGRGTQYF TGTGCCAGCAGTTTACTAGCGGGGCGGGGTACGCAGTATTTT
TRBD1 few TRBJ1-6 TRBV6-1 CAGQRGQESPLHF TGTGCCGGACAAAGGGGGCAAGAATCACCCCTCCACTTT
. . TRBJ2-1 TRBV20-1 CSARDPALASEQFF TGCAGTGCTAGAGATCCCGCTCTAGCTTCGGAGCAGTTCTTC
. . TRBJ1-2 TRBV7-9 CASSWPYGGNGYTF TGTGCCAGCAGCTGGCCTTACGGGGGCAATGGCTACACCTTC
. . TRBJ2-3 TRBV10-3 CAISGGDTQYF TGTGCCATCAGCGGCGGAGATACGCAGTATTTT
TRBD1 . TRBJ2-7 TRBV6-2/TRBV6-3 CASGNSGTGSLGQYF TGTGCCAGCGGGAACTCCGGGACAGGGTCTTTGGGGCAGTACTTC
. few TRBJ2-7 TRBV20-1 CSARGTAFAYEQYF TGCAGTGCTCGGGGGACAGCCTTTGCCTACGAGCAGTACTTC
. few TRBJ1-1 TRBV27 CASRLGTWNTEAFF TGTGCCAGCAGGCTCGGTACGTGGAACACTGAAGCTTTCTTT
TRBD2 . TRBJ2-1 TRBV6-2/TRBV6-3 CASYKGGHNEQFF TGTGCCAGCTATAAGGGAGGGCATAATGAGCAGTTCTTC
TRBD1 . TRBJ1-2 TRBV29-1 CSVERDSYGYTF TGCAGCGTTGAGCGGGACAGTTATGGCTACACCTTC
. . TRBJ1-2 TRBV12-3/TRBV12-4 CASSLSVWVDGYTF TGTGCCAGCAGTTTAAGTGTCTGGGTCGACGGCTACACCTTC
TRBD1 few TRBJ2-5 TRBV15 CATSPQGAVVQETQYF TGTGCCACCAGCCCTCAGGGGGCGGTGGTCCAAGAGACCCAGTACTTC
. . TRBJ2-2 TRBV2 CASSGAPGVTGELFF TGTGCCAGCAGTGGCGCCCCTGGGGTAACCGGGGAGCTGTTTTTT
. many TRBJ2-1 TRBV6-1 CASGRVGNEQFF TGTGCCAGCGGTAGAGTTGGCAATGAGCAGTTCTTC
TRBD2 . TRBJ2-7 TRBV20-1 CSATSGTSGSINEQYF TGCAGTGCTACCTCCGGGACTAGCGGGAGCATCAACGAGCAGTACTTC
. many TRBJ1-3 TRBV7-2 CASSLVLGGPGNTIYF TGTGCCAGCAGCTTAGTCTTGGGGGGACCTGGAAACACCATATATTTT
. few TRBJ1-1 TRBV7-9 CASSLGDKTNTEAFF TGTGCCAGCAGCTTAGGAGACAAGACGAACACTGAAGCTTTCTTT
. few TRBJ2-5 TRBV7-6 CASSLARETQYF TGTGCCAGCAGCTTAGCGCGGGAGACCCAGTACTTC
TRBD1 . TRBJ1-6 TRBV20-1 CSARTGPENSPLHF TGCAGCGCGCGGACAGGTCCAGAAAATTCACCCCTCCACTTT
. few TRBJ1-1 TRBV29-1 CSVGATMGTEAFF TGCAGCGTTGGGGCCACTATGGGTACTGAAGCTTTCTTT
. few TRBJ2-1 TRBV7-9 CASSHRAGKSNEQFF TGTGCCAGCAGCCACCGGGCAGGGAAGTCAAATGAGCAGTTCTTC